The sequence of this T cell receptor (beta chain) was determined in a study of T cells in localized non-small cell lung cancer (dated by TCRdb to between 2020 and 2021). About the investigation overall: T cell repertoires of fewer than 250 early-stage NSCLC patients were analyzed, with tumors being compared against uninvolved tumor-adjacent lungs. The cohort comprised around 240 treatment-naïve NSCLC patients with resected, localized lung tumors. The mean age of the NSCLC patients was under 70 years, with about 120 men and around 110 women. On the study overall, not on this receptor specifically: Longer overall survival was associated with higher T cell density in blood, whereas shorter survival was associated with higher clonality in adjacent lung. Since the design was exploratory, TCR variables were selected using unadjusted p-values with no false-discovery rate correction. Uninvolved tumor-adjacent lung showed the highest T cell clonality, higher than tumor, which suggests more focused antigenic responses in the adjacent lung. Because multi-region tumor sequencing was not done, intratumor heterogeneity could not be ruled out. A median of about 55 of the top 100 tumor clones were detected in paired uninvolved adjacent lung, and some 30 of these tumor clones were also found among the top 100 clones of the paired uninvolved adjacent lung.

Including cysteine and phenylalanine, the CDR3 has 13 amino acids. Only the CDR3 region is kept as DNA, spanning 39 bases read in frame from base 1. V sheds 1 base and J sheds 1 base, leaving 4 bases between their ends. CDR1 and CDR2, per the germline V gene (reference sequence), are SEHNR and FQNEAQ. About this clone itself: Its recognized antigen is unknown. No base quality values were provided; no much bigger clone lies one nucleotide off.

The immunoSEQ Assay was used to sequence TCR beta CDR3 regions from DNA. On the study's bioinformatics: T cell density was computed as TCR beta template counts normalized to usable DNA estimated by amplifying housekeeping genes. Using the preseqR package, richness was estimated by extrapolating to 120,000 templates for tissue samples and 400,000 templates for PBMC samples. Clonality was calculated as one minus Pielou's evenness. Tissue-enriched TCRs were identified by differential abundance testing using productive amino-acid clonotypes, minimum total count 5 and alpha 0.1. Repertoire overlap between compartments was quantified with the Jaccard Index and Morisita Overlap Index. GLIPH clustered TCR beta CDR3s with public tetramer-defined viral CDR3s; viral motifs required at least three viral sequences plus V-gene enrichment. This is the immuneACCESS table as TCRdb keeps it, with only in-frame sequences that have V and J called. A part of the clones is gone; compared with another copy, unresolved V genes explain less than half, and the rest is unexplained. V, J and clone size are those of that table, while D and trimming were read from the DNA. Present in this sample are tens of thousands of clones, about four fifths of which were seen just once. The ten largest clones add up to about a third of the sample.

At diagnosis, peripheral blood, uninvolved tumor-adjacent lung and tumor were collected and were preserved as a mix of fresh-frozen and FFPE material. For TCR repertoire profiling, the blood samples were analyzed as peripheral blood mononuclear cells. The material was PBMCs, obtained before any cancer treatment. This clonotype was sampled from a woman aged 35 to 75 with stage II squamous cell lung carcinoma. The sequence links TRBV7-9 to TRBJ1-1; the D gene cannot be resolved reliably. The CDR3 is CASSLVANTEAFF. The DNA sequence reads TGTGCCAGCAGCTTAGTTGCGAACACTGAAGCTTTCTTT.